This TCR beta chain emerged from a study of cytomegalovirus exposure and HLA in healthy donors. General study points: About 87% or about 30% of the time was how often most TCR beta V segments were productive, according to an earlier analysis. Across donors, most TCRs were seen rarely, yet some public ones were widespread. Association of fewer than 20,000 TCR beta sequences with HLA alleles was found at 0.05 false discovery rate in a later analysis.

Primers: 60 Vbeta forward and 13 Jbeta reverse. Measured with immunoSEQ multiplex PCR; TCRdb has only the in-frame clones, and not every one. This repertoire shows approximately 110,000 clones, about 76% found once; its top ten account for less than 15%. Germline assignment: CDR1 SEHNR and CDR2 FQNEAQ (reference sequence). The V and J ends lost 1 base and 0 bases respectively, with 9 bases between them. The CDR3 is 15 residues long. This clone was seen a few times. Its antigen is as yet unknown. The chain carries TRBV7-9 and TRBJ1-2, with unresolved D. Sequenced sample: PBMCs. The origin of this receptor is a woman between 55 and 75 years old in good health and CMV-seropositive. The CDR3 is CASSLGQATNYGYTF. The CDR3 DNA reads as TGTGCCAGCAGCTTAGGTCAGGCGACTAACTATGGCTACACCTTC.